This is a list of T cell receptor beta chains from one sample in a study of cytomegalovirus exposure and HLA in healthy donors. The assay was immunoSEQ multiplex PCR, and TCRdb's table has in-frame clones only and misses some. The sample lists 90,000 to 130,000 clones, roughly 86% occurring once. Sequences were obtained from PBMCs. The receptor source for this set is a middle-aged man in good health and CMV-seronegative. The CDR3 runs from the conserved cysteine through the conserved F or W. D genes are given only for firm matches. Size is stated for part of the rows, as once, few or many counts, or as a class when the clone is expanded.

>TRBV5-6|TRBD2|-|TRBJ2-7
TGTGCCAGCAGCTTGGGGCTAGCGGCGACCTACGAGCAGTACTTC
CASSLGLAATYEQYF
>TRBV4-3|TRBD1|-|TRBJ2-7
TGCGCCAGCAGCCAGGACAGGGGGACCTACGAGCAGTACTTC
CASSQDRGTYEQYF
>TRBV7-2|TRBD1|-|TRBJ2-1
TGTGCCAGCAGCTCGGGACAGGGCAACAATGAGCAGTTCTTC
CASSSGQGNNEQFF
>TRBV7-3|TRBD2|-|TRBJ2-3
TGTGCCAGCAGCTTTAGGCGGGGGGCACCAGATACGCAGTATTTT
CASSFRRGAPDTQYF
>TRBV10-3|-|-|TRBJ2-2
TGTGCCATCAAACAGGGACGAGACACCGGGGAGCTGTTTTTT
CAIKQGRDTGELFF
>TRBV27|-|-|TRBJ2-4
TGTGCCAGCAGTCGGACAGACCTAGCCAAAAACATTCAGTACTTC
CASSRTDLAKNIQYF
>TRBV7-2|-|-|TRBJ2-1
TGTGCCAGCAGCTTATGGAGGGAAACCAATGAGCAGTTCTTC
CASSLWRETNEQFF
>TRBV5-1|-|few|TRBJ1-1
TGCGCCAGCAGCTTGCACAGGAACACTGAAGCTTTCTTT
CASSLHRNTEAFF
>TRBV28|TRBD1|once|TRBJ1-2
TGTGCCAGCAGTTTATCAACAGGGGTCTCGCGTGGCTACACCTTC
CASSLSTGVSRGYTF
>TRBV6-5|-|-|TRBJ1-4
TGTGCCAGCAGGCCCAGGGGCTCTAATGAAAAACTGTTTTTT
CASRPRGSNEKLFF
>TRBV6-6|-|-|TRBJ1-5
TGTGCCAGCAGTTACGTCAGTGGAGGCAATCAGCCCCAGCATTTT
CASSYVSGGNQPQHF
>TRBV28|-|-|TRBJ1-4
TGTGCCAGCAGTTTATTAGGTTTAGCGGGAGAAAAACTGTTTTTT
CASSLLGLAGEKLFF
>TRBV6-5|-|-|TRBJ2-7
TGTGCCACTACGACTGGAGGGGAGCAGTACTTC
CATTTGGEQYF
>TRBV5-1|TRBD1|-|TRBJ2-1
TGCGCCAGCAGCTATGGGACAGGGGGGATGAATTCCTACAATGAGCAGTTCTTC
CASSYGTGGMNSYNEQFF
>TRBV5-1|-|-|TRBJ1-1
TGCGCCAGCAGCCAGGACACTGAAGCTTTCTTT
CASSQDTEAFF
>TRBV4-1|-|-|TRBJ1-2
TGCGCCAGCAGCCTCCAGGCAGGTCTCTATGGCTACACCTTC
CASSLQAGLYGYTF
>TRBV5-1|-|-|TRBJ2-7
TGCGCCAGCAGCAAACCTTCCGAGGCCTACGAGCAGTACTTC
CASSKPSEAYEQYF
>TRBV10-3|TRBD1|-|TRBJ2-1
TGTGCCATCAGTGAGTCGGTAAGGGGGCATGAGCAGTTCTTC
CAISESVRGHEQFF
>TRBV29-1|TRBD1|-|TRBJ2-3
TGCAGCGTTGGGGGACAGTATACAGATACGCAGTATTTT
CSVGGQYTDTQYF
>TRBV5-4|TRBD2|-|TRBJ2-3
TGTGCCAGCAGCCCCGGACTAGCGATGGATACGCAGTATTTT
CASSPGLAMDTQYF
>TRBV4-3|-|-|TRBJ1-1
TGCGCCAGCAGCCAAGTGGGGCACCCGAACACTGAAGCTTTCTTT
CASSQVGHPNTEAFF
>TRBV29-1|-|-|TRBJ1-2
TGCAGCGTTGAACGGCTCAGCCGCGGTTATGGCTACACCTTC
CSVERLSRGYGYTF
>TRBV4-3|-|-|TRBJ2-2
TGCGCCAGCAGCCATGCAGAGGCCGGGGAGCTGTTTTTT
CASSHAEAGELFF
>TRBV11-2|-|-|TRBJ2-1
TGTGCCAGCAGCCTTTTCGATTACTCGTACAATGAGCAGTTCTTC
CASSLFDYSYNEQFF
>TRBV5-6|-|-|TRBJ1-2
TGTGCCAGCAGCTTTCACAGAAACTATGGCTACACCTTC
CASSFHRNYGYTF
>TRBV4-2|-|few|TRBJ1-4
TGTGCCAGCAGCCGAAGAATGTCGGGGGAAGAAAAACTGTTTTTT
CASSRRMSGEEKLFF
>TRBV7-6|-|-|TRBJ2-2
TGTGCCAGCAGCTTCCAGACAAACACCGGGGAGCTGTTTTTT
CASSFQTNTGELFF
>TRBV6-5|-|-|TRBJ1-1
TGTGCCAGCAGATCTACCCGGGACACCCCAAAAGCTTTCTTT
CASRSTRDTPKAFF
>TRBV4-3|-|-|TRBJ1-2
TGCGCCAGCAGCCAAAGCCCCCTCGGCTCAGGGGCCAATGGCTACACCTTC
CASSQSPLGSGANGYTF
>TRBV6-1|-|once|TRBJ2-7
TGTGCCAGCAGTGAGGGGAGGATACTCTCCTACGAGCAGTACTTC
CASSEGRILSYEQYF
>TRBV6-5|-|few|TRBJ1-1
TGTGCCAGCAGCACTCCTGACAGCCACACTGAAGCTTTCTTT
CASSTPDSHTEAFF
>TRBV25-1|-|few|TRBJ2-2
TGTGCCAGCAGTGGGCAGGGGACCACCGGGGAGCTGTTTTTT
CASSGQGTTGELFF
>TRBV7-9|TRBD1|-|TRBJ2-1
TGTGCCAGCAGCCCCGGGACAGGGTTCTACAATGAGCAGTTCTTC
CASSPGTGFYNEQFF
>TRBV5-1|-|-|TRBJ2-7
TGCGCCAGCAGCACGGACACCGGGGGCTACGAGCAGTACTTC
CASSTDTGGYEQYF
>TRBV5-1|TRBD1|-|TRBJ1-2
TGCGCCAGCAGCCGGGACAGAAGTGGCTACACCTTC
CASSRDRSGYTF
>TRBV6-5|TRBD2|-|TRBJ2-1
TGTGCCAGCAGTCAGATGGGGGGGTGGCAGTTCTTC
CASSQMGGWQFF
>TRBV27|TRBD1|-|TRBJ1-2
TGTGCCAGCAGTCCAATGACAGGGAGTTACTATGGCTACACCTTC
CASSPMTGSYYGYTF
>TRBV9|-|-|TRBJ2-1
TGTGCCAGCAGCCGGGGGAGGAATGAGCAGTTCTTC
CASSRGRNEQFF
>TRBV2|TRBD2|once|TRBJ2-5
TGTGCCAGCAGCCCCGGGACTAGCATCGAGACCCAGTACTTC
CASSPGTSIETQYF
>TRBV5-6|-|-|TRBJ2-2
TGTGCCAGCAGCTTGGCCGCCCAGGGGTGGACCGGGGAGCTGTTTTTT
CASSLAAQGWTGELFF
>TRBV5-1|TRBD1|-|TRBJ1-4
TGCGCCAGCAGCAGCGCGACAGGGGGTGAAAAACTGTTTTTT
CASSSATGGEKLFF
>TRBV29-1|-|-|TRBJ1-2
TGCAGCGTTGCACAGGGAAGTGGTAGCGTCGACTATGGCTACACCTTC
CSVAQGSGSVDYGYTF
>TRBV6-5|TRBD1|once|TRBJ1-1
TGTGCCAGCGGCAGGGGGAAGAACACTGAAGCTTTCTTT
CASGRGKNTEAFF
>TRBV9|TRBD1|-|TRBJ2-5
TGTGCCAGCAGCGTAGGGACAGGGTCTGGAGAGACCCAGTACTTC
CASSVGTGSGETQYF
>TRBV7-9|-|-|TRBJ1-3
TGTGCCAGCAGCTTAGCGACCGGGACTGGAAACACCATATATTTT
CASSLATGTGNTIYF
>TRBV10-3|-|-|TRBJ1-4
TGTGCCATCAGTGACCTCGTGGAGGAAAAACTGTTTTTT
CAISDLVEEKLFF
>TRBV10-3|TRBD1|-|TRBJ1-5
TGTGCCATCAACTCGGACAGGGATCAGCCCCAGCATTTT
CAINSDRDQPQHF
>TRBV4-2|TRBD2|-|TRBJ2-1
TGTGCCAGCAGTCCAACTAGCGGGGAGTACAATGAGCAGTTCTTC
CASSPTSGEYNEQFF
>TRBV2|TRBD1|-|TRBJ1-2
TGTGCCAGCAGCCCTACCCGACAGGGGCTACATGGCTACACCTTC
CASSPTRQGLHGYTF
>TRBV28|TRBD1|-|TRBJ1-6
TGTGCCAGCAGTCCTTGGGACAGGGGATATTCACCCCTCCACTTT
CASSPWDRGYSPLHF
>TRBV19|TRBD1|-|TRBJ1-2
TGTGCCAGTAGTACCGGACAGGTTGTAAGTGGCTACACCTTC
CASSTGQVVSGYTF
>TRBV5-1|-|-|TRBJ2-3
TGCGCCAGCAGTCAGGACTCCAGCACAGATACGCAGTATTTT
CASSQDSSTDTQYF
>TRBV6-6|-|-|TRBJ2-5
TGTGCCAGCAGTTACCTCTCGGGTGGGACCCAGTACTTC
CASSYLSGGTQYF
>TRBV30|TRBD1|-|TRBJ1-5
TGTGCCTGGAGTCCAGGGGGCGCGGGCAATCAGCCCCAGCATTTT
CAWSPGGAGNQPQHF
>TRBV5-1|TRBD1|once|TRBJ2-5
TGCGCCAGCAGCGAGGGGACAGGGAGGGAGACCCAGTACTTC
CASSEGTGRETQYF